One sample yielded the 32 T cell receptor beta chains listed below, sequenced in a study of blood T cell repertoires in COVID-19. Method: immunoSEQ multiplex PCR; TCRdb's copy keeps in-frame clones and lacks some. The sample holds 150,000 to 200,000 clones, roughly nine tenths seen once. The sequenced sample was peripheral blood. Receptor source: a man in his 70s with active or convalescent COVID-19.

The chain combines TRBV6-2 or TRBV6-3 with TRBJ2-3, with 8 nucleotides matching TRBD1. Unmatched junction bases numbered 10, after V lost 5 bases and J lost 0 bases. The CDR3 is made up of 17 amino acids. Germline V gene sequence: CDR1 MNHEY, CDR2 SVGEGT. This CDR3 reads CASSHHRTGSSTDTQYF. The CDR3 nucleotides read TGTGCCAGCAGTCATCATCGGACAGGGTCTAGCACAGATACGCAGTATTTT.

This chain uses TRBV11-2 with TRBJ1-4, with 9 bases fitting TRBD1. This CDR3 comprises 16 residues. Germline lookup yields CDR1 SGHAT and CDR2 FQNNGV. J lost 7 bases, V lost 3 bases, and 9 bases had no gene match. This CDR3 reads CASSFLPPGQGEKLFF. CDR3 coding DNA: TGTGCCAGCAGCTTCCTCCCGCCGGGACAGGGTGAAAAACTGTTTTTT.

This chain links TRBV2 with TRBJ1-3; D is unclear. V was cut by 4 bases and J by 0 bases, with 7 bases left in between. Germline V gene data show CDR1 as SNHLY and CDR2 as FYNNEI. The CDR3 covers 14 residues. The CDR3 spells CASSGQVSGNTIYF. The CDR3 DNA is TGTGCCAGCAGTGGGCAGGTCTCTGGAAACACCATATATTTT.

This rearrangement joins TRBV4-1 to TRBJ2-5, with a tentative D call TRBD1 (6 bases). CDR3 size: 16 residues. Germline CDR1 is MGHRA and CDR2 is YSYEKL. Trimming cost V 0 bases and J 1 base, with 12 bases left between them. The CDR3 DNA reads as TGCGCCAGCAGCCAAGAAGAGTGGACAGTCCAAGAGACCCAGTACTTC. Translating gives CASSQEEWTVQETQYF.

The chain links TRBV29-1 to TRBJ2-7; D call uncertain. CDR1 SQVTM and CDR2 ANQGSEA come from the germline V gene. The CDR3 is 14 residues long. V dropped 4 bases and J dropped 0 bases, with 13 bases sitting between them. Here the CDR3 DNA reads TGCAGCGTTGTGTTGGGCAGGCTCTCCTACGAGCAGTACTTC. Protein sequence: CSVVLGRLSYEQYF.

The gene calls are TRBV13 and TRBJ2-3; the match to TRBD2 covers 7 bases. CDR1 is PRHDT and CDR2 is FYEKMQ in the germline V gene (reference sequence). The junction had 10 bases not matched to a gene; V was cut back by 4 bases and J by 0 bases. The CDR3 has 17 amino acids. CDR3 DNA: TGTGCCAGCAGCTACCGACCGCTCGGGGGGAGCACAGATACGCAGTATTTT. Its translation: CASSYRPLGGSTDTQYF.

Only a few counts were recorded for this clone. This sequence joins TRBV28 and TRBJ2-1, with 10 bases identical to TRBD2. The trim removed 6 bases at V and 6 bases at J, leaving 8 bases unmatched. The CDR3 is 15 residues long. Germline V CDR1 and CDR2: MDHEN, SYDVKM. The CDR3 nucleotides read TGTGCCAGCAGCCAGCGGGAGGGCCTTCTCAATGAGCAGTTCTTC. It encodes CASSQREGLLNEQFF.

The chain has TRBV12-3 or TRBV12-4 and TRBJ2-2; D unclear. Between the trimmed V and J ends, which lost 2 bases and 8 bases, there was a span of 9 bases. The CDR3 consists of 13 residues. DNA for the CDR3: TGTGCCAGCAGTTTATTTTCAGGAGGGGAGCTGTTTTTT. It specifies CASSLFSGGELFF.

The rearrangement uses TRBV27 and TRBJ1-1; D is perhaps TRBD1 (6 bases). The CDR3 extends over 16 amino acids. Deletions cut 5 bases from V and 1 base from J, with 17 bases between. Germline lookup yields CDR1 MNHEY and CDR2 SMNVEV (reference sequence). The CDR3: CASSERLTGRNTEAFF. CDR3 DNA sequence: TGTGCCAGCAGTGAACGTTTAACAGGGAGGAACACTGAAGCTTTCTTT.

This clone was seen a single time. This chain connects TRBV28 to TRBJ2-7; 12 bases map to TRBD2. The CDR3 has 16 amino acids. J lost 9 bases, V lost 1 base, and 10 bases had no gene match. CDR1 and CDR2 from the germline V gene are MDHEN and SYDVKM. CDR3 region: CASSLYQGLAGFGQYF. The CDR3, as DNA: TGTGCCAGCAGTTTATACCAGGGACTAGCGGGTTTTGGGCAGTACTTC.

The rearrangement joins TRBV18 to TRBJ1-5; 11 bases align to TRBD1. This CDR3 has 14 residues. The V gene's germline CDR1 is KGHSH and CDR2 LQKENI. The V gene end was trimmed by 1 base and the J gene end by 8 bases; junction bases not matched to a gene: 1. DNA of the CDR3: TGTGCCAGCTCACCACTGGGACAGGGGGAGCCCCAGCATTTT. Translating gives CASSPLGQGEPQHF.

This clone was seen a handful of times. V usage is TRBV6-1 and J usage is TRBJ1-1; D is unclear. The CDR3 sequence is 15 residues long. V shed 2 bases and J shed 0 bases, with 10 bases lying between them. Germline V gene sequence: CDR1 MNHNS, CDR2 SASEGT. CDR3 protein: CASSEFGGMNTEAFF. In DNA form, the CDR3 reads TGTGCCAGCAGTGAATTTGGAGGGATGAACACTGAAGCTTTCTTT.

The chain's CDR3 is CASSQDTGWDTGELFF. The CDR3 DNA sequence: TGTGCCAGCAGCCAAGATACAGGGTGGGACACCGGGGAGCTGTTTTTT. This chain joins TRBV14 and TRBJ2-2; D is perhaps TRBD1 (6 bases). The CDR3 sequence is 16 residues long. V lost 0 bases, J lost 3 bases, and 11 bases lay in between. Germline assignment: CDR1 SGHDN and CDR2 FVKESK.

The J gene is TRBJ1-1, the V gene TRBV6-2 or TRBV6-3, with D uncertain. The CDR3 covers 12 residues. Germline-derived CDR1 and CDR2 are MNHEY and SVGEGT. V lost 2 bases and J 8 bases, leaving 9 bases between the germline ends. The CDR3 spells CASSYVSREAFF. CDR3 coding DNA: TGTGCCAGCAGTTACGTTTCCCGGGAAGCTTTCTTT.

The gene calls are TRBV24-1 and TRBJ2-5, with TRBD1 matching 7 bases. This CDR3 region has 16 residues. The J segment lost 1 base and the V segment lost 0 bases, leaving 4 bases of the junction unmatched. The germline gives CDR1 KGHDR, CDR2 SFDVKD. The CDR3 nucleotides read TGTGCCACCAGTGATTTGCGGGACAGTATCCAAGAGACCCAGTACTTC. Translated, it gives CATSDLRDSIQETQYF.

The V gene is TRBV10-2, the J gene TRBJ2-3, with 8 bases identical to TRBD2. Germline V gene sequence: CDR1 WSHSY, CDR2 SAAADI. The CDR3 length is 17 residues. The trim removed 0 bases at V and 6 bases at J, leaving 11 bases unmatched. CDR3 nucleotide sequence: TGCGCCAGCAGTGAGTCCCGAGCTATAGCGGGGTTCGATACGCAGTATTTT. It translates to CASSESRAIAGFDTQYF.

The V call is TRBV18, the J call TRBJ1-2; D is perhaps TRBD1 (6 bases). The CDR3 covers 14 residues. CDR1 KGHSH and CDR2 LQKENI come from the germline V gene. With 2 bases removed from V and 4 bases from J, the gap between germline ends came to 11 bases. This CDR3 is CASSPARQVYGYTF. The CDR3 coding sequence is TGTGCCAGCTCACCAGCGAGACAGGTCTATGGCTACACCTTC.

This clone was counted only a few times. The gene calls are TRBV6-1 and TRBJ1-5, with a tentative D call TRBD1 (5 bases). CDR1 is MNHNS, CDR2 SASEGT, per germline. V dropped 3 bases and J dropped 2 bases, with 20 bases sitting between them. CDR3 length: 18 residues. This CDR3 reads CASSDVKLSGMGNQPQHF. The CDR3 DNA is TGTGCCAGCAGTGACGTAAAACTATCAGGGATGGGCAATCAGCCCCAGCATTTT.

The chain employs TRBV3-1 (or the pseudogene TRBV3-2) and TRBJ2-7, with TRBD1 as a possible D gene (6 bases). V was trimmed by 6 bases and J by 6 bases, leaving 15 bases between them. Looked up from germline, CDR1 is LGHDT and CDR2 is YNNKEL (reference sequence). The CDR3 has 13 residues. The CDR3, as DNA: TGTGCCAGCAGGAGAATTTGCAGGGGCGAGCAGTACTTC. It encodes CASRRICRGEQYF.

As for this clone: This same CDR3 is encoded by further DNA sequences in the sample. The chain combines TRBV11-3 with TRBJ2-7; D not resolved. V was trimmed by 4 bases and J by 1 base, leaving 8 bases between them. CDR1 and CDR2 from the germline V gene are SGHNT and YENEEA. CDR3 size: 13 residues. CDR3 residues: CASSSGSSYEQYF. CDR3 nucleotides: TGTGCCAGCAGCTCTGGCAGTTCCTACGAGCAGTACTTC.

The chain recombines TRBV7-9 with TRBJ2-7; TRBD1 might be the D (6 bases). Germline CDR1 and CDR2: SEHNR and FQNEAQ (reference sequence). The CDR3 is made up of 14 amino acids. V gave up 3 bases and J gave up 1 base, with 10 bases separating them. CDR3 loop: CASSFGTSSYEQYF. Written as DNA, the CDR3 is TGTGCCAGCAGCTTCGGGACATCTTCCTACGAGCAGTACTTC.

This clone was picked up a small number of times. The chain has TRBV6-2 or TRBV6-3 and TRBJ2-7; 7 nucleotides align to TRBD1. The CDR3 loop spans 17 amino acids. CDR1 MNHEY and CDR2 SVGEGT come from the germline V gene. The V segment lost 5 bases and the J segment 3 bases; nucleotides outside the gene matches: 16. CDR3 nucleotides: TGTGCCAGCAGTACCCGGACAGGCCCCCTTCTTTACTACGAGCAGTACTTC. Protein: CASSTRTGPLLYYEQYF.

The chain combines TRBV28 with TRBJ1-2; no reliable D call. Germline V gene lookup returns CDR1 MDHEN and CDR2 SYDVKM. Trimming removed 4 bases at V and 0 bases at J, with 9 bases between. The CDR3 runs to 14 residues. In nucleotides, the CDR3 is TGTGCCAGCAGTTCCCCCCCCACTAACTATGGCTACACCTTC. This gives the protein CASSSPPTNYGYTF.

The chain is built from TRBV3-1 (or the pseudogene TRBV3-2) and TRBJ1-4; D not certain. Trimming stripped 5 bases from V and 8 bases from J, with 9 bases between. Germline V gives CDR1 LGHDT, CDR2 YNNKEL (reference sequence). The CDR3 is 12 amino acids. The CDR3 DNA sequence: TGTGCCAGCAGCTCCTACCCCGAAAAACTGTTTTTT. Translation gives CASSSYPEKLFF.

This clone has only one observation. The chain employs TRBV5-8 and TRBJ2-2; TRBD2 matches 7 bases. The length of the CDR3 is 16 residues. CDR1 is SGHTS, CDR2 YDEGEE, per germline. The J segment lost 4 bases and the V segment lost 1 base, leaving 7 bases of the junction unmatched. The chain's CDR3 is CASSLYRGGVTGELFF. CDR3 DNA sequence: TGTGCCAGCAGCTTGTATCGCGGGGGAGTCACCGGGGAGCTGTTTTTT.

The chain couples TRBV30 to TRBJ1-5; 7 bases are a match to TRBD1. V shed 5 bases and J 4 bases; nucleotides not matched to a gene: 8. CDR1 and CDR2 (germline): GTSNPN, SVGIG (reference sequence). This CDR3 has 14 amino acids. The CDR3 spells CAWAPGQTNQPQHF. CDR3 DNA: TGTGCCTGGGCACCGGGACAGACAAATCAGCCCCAGCATTTT.

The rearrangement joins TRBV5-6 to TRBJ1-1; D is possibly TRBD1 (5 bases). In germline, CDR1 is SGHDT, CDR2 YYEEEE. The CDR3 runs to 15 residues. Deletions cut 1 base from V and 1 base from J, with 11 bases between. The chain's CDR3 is CASSLRGVGNTEAFF. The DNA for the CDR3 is TGTGCCAGCAGCTTGCGGGGGGTTGGGAACACTGAAGCTTTCTTT.

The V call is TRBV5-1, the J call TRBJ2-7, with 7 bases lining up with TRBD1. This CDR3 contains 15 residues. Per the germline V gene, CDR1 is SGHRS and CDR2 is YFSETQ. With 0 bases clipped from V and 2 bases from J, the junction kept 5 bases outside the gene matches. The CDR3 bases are TGCGCCAGCAGCTTGGATCCCGGGACAGCCTACGAGCAGTACTTC. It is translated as CASSLDPGTAYEQYF.

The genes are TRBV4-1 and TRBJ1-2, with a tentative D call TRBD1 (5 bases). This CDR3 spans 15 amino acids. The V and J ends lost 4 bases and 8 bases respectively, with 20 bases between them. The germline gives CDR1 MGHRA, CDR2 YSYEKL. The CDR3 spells CASSPREGDARGYTF. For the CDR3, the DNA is TGCGCCAGCAGCCCCCGAGAAGGGGATGCGAGGGGCTACACCTTC.

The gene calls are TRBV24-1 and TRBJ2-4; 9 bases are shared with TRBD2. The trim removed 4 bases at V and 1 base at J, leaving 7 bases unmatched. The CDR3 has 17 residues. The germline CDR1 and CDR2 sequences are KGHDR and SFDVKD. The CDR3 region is CATSETRGGEAKNIQYF. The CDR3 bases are TGTGCCACCAGTGAAACCCGCGGGGGGGAGGCCAAAAACATTCAGTACTTC.

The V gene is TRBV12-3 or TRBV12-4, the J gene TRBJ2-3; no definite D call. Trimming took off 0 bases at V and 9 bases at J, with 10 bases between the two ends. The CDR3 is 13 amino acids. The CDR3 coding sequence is TGTGCCAGCAGTTTAGCCCTAGATGGCACGCAGTATTTT. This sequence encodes CASSLALDGTQYF.

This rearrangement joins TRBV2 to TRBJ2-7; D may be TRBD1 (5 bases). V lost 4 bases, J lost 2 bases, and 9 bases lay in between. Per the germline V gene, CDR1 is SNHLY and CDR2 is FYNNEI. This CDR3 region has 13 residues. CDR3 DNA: TGTGCCAGCAGTGCAGGGTACCCCTACGAGCAGTACTTC. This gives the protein CASSAGYPYEQYF.